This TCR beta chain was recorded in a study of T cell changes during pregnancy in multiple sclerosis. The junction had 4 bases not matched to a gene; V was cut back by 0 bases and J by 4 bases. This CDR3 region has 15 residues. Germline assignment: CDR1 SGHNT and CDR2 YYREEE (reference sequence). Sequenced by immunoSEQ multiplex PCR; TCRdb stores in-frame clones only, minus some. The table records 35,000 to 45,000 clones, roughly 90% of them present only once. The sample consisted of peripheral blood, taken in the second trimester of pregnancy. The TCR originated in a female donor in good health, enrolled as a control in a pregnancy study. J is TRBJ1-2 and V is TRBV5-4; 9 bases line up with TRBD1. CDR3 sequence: CASSLGDRVAYGYTF. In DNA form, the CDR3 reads TGTGCCAGCAGCTTGGGGGACAGGGTGGCCTATGGCTACACCTTC.